This T cell receptor beta chain was captured in a study of technical replicates of blood from several donors. Looked up from germline, CDR1 is PRHDT and CDR2 is FYEKMQ (reference sequence). CDR3 length: 15 amino acids. V shed 0 bases and J shed 0 bases, with 9 bases lying between them. Repertoires were generated with immunoSEQ multiplex PCR, while TCRdb's copy carries only in-frame clones and drops some. The sample yields about 56,000 clones, more than 90% seen once. Input material: PBMCs. The chain recombines TRBV13 with TRBJ2-7, with D tentatively TRBD2 (5 bases). The sequence derives from a human donor in good health. Some clones in this sample may be carry-over from other donors' samples. This chain's CDR3 is CASSLGPEGSYEQYF. CDR3 nucleotides: TGTGCCAGCAGCTTAGGCCCCGAGGGCTCCTACGAGCAGTACTTC. Filled out from reference TRBV13 and TRBJ2-7, the complete variable domain reads AAGVIQSPRHLIKEKRETATLKCYPIPRHDTVYWYQQGPGQDPQFLISFYEKMQSDKGSIPDRFSAQQFSDYHSELNMSSLELGDSALYFCASSLGPEGSYEQYFGPGTRLTVT.